This T cell receptor beta chain was sequenced in a study of T cells in narcolepsy. The data were produced by immunoSEQ multiplex PCR, yet TCRdb's version contains in-frame clones alone and is incomplete. The sample carries 25,000 to 30,000 clones, 80% to 90% recorded once. Study-wide points: Blood of same and different patients, but not healthy controls, reportedly held recurring autoreactive clonotypes.

Concerning this clone itself: Its antigen is unknown.

Germline assignment: CDR1 MGHRA and CDR2 YSYEKL. V was shortened by 4 bases and J by 3 bases, with 13 bases between the two germline ends. The length of the CDR3 is 14 residues. The sequence came from a human donor in good health. This chain links TRBV4-1 with TRBJ2-7; no definite D call. Sequences were obtained from memory (CD45RA-) CD4+ T cells from blood. The CDR3 DNA sequence: TGCGCCAGCAGCCTATCGTCTGGGTACTACGAGCAGTACTTC. It is translated as CASSLSSGYYEQYF.